A single sample gave rise to the 29 T cell receptor beta chains below, sequenced in a study of T-cell memory formation after mild COVID-19. One entry per CDR3 protein, called by TCRdb with MiXCR from the 5' RACE reads. The repertoire includes around 430,000 distinct CDR3 sequences, more than 15% of them detected once, and roughly 21% sits in the top ten. What was sequenced was PBMCs or a T cell subset sorted from them (not recorded which). The origin of the receptors is a man aged 18 to 35 who had mild COVID-19 (a few samples of this study predate the infection). Cell type and time point are not known.

This clonotype was counted at least ten times. The V and J genes are TRBV5-1 and TRBJ1-1; D possibly corresponds to TRBD1 (6 bases). This CDR3 comprises 12 residues. The germline CDR1 and CDR2 sequences are SGHRS and YFSETQ. Deletions cut 4 bases from V and 4 bases from J, with 8 bases between. As DNA, the CDR3 is TGCGCCAGCAGCCTCAGGGGCACTGAAGCTTTCTTT. Translating it yields CASSLRGTEAFF.

The chain couples TRBV5-1 to TRBJ1-1; D is unclear. The V gene lost 0 bases and the J gene lost 5 bases, with 20 bases spanning the gap. This CDR3 is built from 17 residues. In germline, CDR1 is SGHRS, CDR2 YFSETQ. This chain's CDR3 is CASSLVAHTEVGTEAFF. The CDR3 nucleotides read TGCGCCAGCAGCTTGGTAGCCCACACGGAGGTGGGGACTGAAGCTTTCTTT.

The V call is TRBV12-3 or TRBV12-4, the J call TRBJ1-6; D uncertain. The CDR3 extends over 13 amino acids. The ends were cut back, 5 bases at V and 9 bases at J, with 11 bases in the middle. CDR3 in amino acids: CASSPVGVSPLHF. The CDR3 coding sequence is TGTGCCAGCAGTCCCGTTGGGGTTTCACCCCTCCACTTT.

This rearrangement joins TRBV4-3 to TRBJ2-5, with D possibly being TRBD1 (6 bases). V lost 0 bases and J 7 bases, leaving 15 bases between the germline ends. Germline V CDR1 and CDR2: LGHNA, YSLEER. The CDR3 sequence is 15 residues long. In nucleotides, the CDR3 is TGCGCCAGCAGCCAAGATGGAGGACAGAAGATGACCCAGTACTTC. It is translated as CASSQDGGQKMTQYF.

This chain joins TRBV19 and TRBJ2-7; D possibly corresponds to TRBD1 (6 bases). Trimming stripped 6 bases from V and 1 base from J, with 10 bases between. CDR3 length: 13 amino acids. Looked up from germline, CDR1 is LNHDA and CDR2 is SQIVND (reference sequence). The CDR3 region is CASRSTGSYEQYV. The CDR3 coding sequence is TGTGCCAGTAGATCGACAGGATCCTACGAGCAGTACGTC.

In its sample, this clonotype was seen a few times. This chain uses TRBV20-1 with TRBJ1-2; the D gene is possibly TRBD1 (6 bases). This CDR3 is built from 15 residues. V lost 0 bases to trimming and J lost 6 bases, with 17 bases between them. Per the germline V gene, CDR1 is DFQATT and CDR2 is SNEGSKA (reference sequence). The CDR3 DNA is TGCAGTGCTAGAGATGTTCGTCGGGGGGCCGATGGCTACACCTTC. Translation gives CSARDVRRGADGYTF.

This clonotype was detected a few times. V is TRBV5-6 and J is TRBJ1-1; 7 bases are a match to TRBD1. Germline assignment: CDR1 SGHDT and CDR2 YYEEEE. The CDR3 totals 15 residues. V was pared by 3 bases and J by 5 bases, with 10 bases of the junction left unmatched. The CDR3 sequence: CASSSGLQGRTEAFF. In DNA, the CDR3 is TGTGCCAGCAGCTCAGGACTACAGGGGCGGACTGAAGCTTTCTTT.

This chain joins TRBV5-1 and TRBJ2-2; the D is unclear. Germline loops: CDR1 SGHRS, CDR2 YFSETQ. The CDR3 extends over 14 amino acids. V lost 0 bases and J 4 bases, leaving 7 bases between the germline ends. In DNA, the CDR3 is TGCGCCAGCAGCTTGGGGGATTCCACCGGGGAGCTGTTTTTT. Translation: CASSLGDSTGELFF.

Only a few counts were recorded for this clonotype. This rearrangement joins TRBV20-1 to TRBJ1-5; no firm D call. CDR1 is DFQATT and CDR2 is SNEGSKA in the germline V gene (reference sequence). This CDR3 has 13 residues. V was cut by 6 bases and J by 3 bases, with 12 bases left in between. This CDR3 is CSATSLTNQPQHF. As DNA, the CDR3 is TGCAGTGCAACCAGTTTAACCAATCAGCCCCAGCATTTT.

This clonotype was recorded a few times. The chain is built from TRBV1 and TRBJ2-3; the table's TRBD2 call for D was not verified on the DNA. TRBV1 is deemed a pseudogene. The CDR3 covers 18 residues. The CDR3 DNA follows: TGCACCAGCAGCCAAAAGCGGTGTCTAGCGGGCCGCACAGATACGCAGTATTTT. This gives the protein CTSSQKRCLAGRTDTQYF.

This clonotype was counted many times. This chain links TRBV5-5 with TRBJ2-1; 9 bases match TRBD1. The CDR3 is 16 residues long. The V gene end was trimmed by 4 bases and the J gene end by 1 base; junction bases not matched to a gene: 6. Germline V gives CDR1 SGHKS, CDR2 YYEKEE (reference sequence). Here the CDR3 reads CASSNTGTGSYNEQFF. The CDR3 DNA reads TGTGCCAGCAGCAACACCGGGACAGGGTCCTACAATGAGCAGTTCTTC.

This clonotype was counted only a few times. The gene calls are TRBV4-3 and TRBJ2-1; D tentatively reads TRBD1 or TRBD2 (5 bases each). The germline gives CDR1 LGHNA, CDR2 YSLEER. V lost 4 bases and J lost 1, with 14 bases in between. CDR3 size: 16 residues. This CDR3 reads CASSPVRDASYNEQFF. As DNA, the CDR3 is TGCGCCAGCAGCCCGGTCCGGGACGCTTCCTACAATGAGCAGTTCTTC.

This clonotype has a handful of counts. The CDR3 DNA follows: TGCAGTGCCGGGGGACGTTCACTCGGGGAGCTGTTTTTT. Its protein product is CSAGGRSLGELFF. V and J are TRBV20-1 and TRBJ2-2; D possibly corresponds to TRBD2 (6 bases). Germline CDR1 DFQATT, CDR2 SNEGSKA (reference sequence). The V and J ends lost 6 bases and 7 bases respectively, with 15 bases between them. The length of the CDR3 is 13 residues.

The V call is TRBV30, the J call TRBJ2-7; D is tentatively TRBD1 or TRBD2 (6 bases each). From germline, CDR1 is GTSNPN and CDR2 SVGIG (reference sequence). The CDR3 contains 15 residues. V lost 2 bases, J lost 3 bases, and 17 bases lay in between. This CDR3 is CAWSPGGRGYYEQYF. DNA of the CDR3: TGTGCCTGGAGTCCCGGGGGCAGGGGTTACTACGAGCAGTACTTC. Full variable domain (outside the CDR3, taken from reference TRBV30 and TRBJ2-7): SQTIHQWPATLVQPVGSPLSLECTVEGTSNPNLYWYRQAAGRGLQLLFYSVGIGQISSEVPQNLSASRPQDRQFILSSKKLLLSDSGFYLCAWSPGGRGYYEQYFGPGTRLTVT.

This chain links TRBV5-1 with TRBJ2-3, with 7 bases fitting TRBD2. The CDR3 is 17 amino acids. Germline lookup yields CDR1 SGHRS and CDR2 YFSETQ. V lost 0 bases and J lost 0; bases outside the gene matches: 7. The CDR3 is CASSLAGGSGSTDTQYF. The CDR3, as DNA: TGCGCCAGCAGCTTGGCCGGCGGGAGCGGGAGCACAGATACGCAGTATTTT.

This clonotype was recorded a few times. The chain combines TRBV7-2 with TRBJ1-2; 9 bases are a match to TRBD1. Germline assignment: CDR1 SGHTA and CDR2 FQGNSA. V shed 5 bases, J shed 4 bases, and the junction held 14 bases outside the gene matches. The CDR3 spans 17 residues. In DNA form, the CDR3 reads TGTGCCAGCAGCGTAACTGTTACAGGGGGCGCTTTCTATGGCTACACCTTC. Residues: CASSVTVTGGAFYGYTF. The full variable domain, in which reference TRBV7-2 and TRBJ1-2 provide the parts outside the CDR3, is GAGVSQSPSNKVTEKGKDVELRCDPISGHTALYWYRQSLGQGLEFLIYFQGNSAPDKSGLPSDRFSAERTGGSVSTLTIQRTQQEDSAVYLCASSVTVTGGAFYGYTFGSGTRLTVV.

This clonotype turned up a few times. The CDR3 sequence is CASRLSTGMVYEQYF. The DNA for the CDR3 is TGTGCCAGCAGACTTTCGACAGGGATGGTCTACGAGCAGTACTTC. V is TRBV6-2 or TRBV6-3 and J is TRBJ2-7; 7 positions match TRBD1. Germline CDR1 and CDR2: MNHEY and SVGEGT. This CDR3 region has 15 residues. J lost 3 bases, V lost 6 bases, and 11 bases had no gene match.

The CDR3 region is CASSLQREQFF. Written as DNA, the CDR3 is TGTGCCAGCAGTTTACAGCGTGAGCAGTTCTTC. V gene TRBV12-3 or TRBV12-4 combines with J gene TRBJ2-1, with D unresolved. This CDR3 is 11 amino acids long. With 2 bases removed from V and 9 bases from J, the gap between germline ends came to 5 bases.

The rearrangement links TRBV6-6 to TRBJ2-1; 8 nucleotides align to TRBD1. The CDR3 covers 12 residues. The trim removed 4 bases at V and 9 bases at J, leaving 2 bases unmatched. Per germline, CDR1 MNHNY and CDR2 SVGAGI (reference sequence). The CDR3 region has the DNA TGTGCCAGCAGTTTCAGGGGGCCTGAGCAGTTCTTC. Translating it yields CASSFRGPEQFF.

This chain uses TRBV7-6 with TRBJ2-2, with TRBD2 identical over 7 bases. Trimming at V came to 5 bases and at J to 6 bases, leaving 6 bases not matched to a gene. The germline CDR1 and CDR2 sequences are SGHVS and FNYEAQ. The CDR3 runs to 14 residues. As DNA, the CDR3 is TGTGCCAGCAGCCCCTGGGAGGGTCCCGGGGAGCTGTTTTTT. Translation gives CASSPWEGPGELFF.

This clonotype was observed a few times. This chain connects TRBV5-1 to TRBJ2-3, with D perhaps TRBD2 (6 bases). The CDR3 length is 12 residues. Germline V gives CDR1 SGHRS, CDR2 YFSETQ. The CDR3 reads CAWGPEGDTQYF. For the CDR3, the DNA is TGCGCTTGGGGTCCGGAGGGAGATACGCAGTATTTT.

The table lists this clonotype with a few counts. The rearrangement joins TRBV5-1 to TRBJ2-7, with 8 bases matching TRBD1. The V and J ends lost 3 bases and 4 bases, in that order; junction bases with no gene match: 3. The CDR3 loop spans 13 amino acids. Germline CDR1 and CDR2: SGHRS and YFSETQ. CDR3: CASSWGTGYEQYV. The CDR3 bases are TGCGCCAGCAGCTGGGGGACAGGTTACGAGCAGTACGTC.

The CDR3: CASSEYRGNSPLHF. The DNA of the CDR3 is TGTGCCAGCAGTGAATACCGTGGGAATTCACCCCTCCACTTT. The chain couples TRBV25-1 to TRBJ1-6; unclear D gene. Trimming shortened V by 0 bases and J by 7 bases, and 7 bases separated the two germline ends. CDR1 is MGHDK and CDR2 is SYGVNS in the germline V gene. The CDR3 totals 14 residues.

J is TRBJ1-2 and V is TRBV7-9; perhaps TRBD1 as D (6 bases). This CDR3 is built from 15 residues. V was cut by 5 bases and J by 7 bases, with 20 bases left in between. Germline-derived CDR1 and CDR2 are SEHNR and FQNEAQ (reference sequence). The CDR3, as DNA: TGTGCCAGCAGCCTCCTTACCACCGGGGGCAGTGGCTACACCTTC. Protein sequence: CASSLLTTGGSGYTF.

This chain links TRBV24-1 with TRBJ2-3; 9 positions match TRBD1. The CDR3 runs 16 residues. V gave up 2 bases and J gave up 6 bases; unmatched junction bases: 8. CDR1 and CDR2 from the germline V gene are KGHDR and SFDVKD. The CDR3 coding sequence is TGTGCCACCAGTGATTCACAGGGGGCAGAAACGGATACGCAGTATTTT. Translated: CATSDSQGAETDTQYF.

This rearrangement joins TRBV7-9 to TRBJ2-3, with D possibly matching TRBD2 (6 bases). This CDR3 is 15 amino acids long. V was shortened by 4 bases and J by 2 bases, with 13 bases between the two germline ends. In germline, CDR1 is SEHNR, CDR2 FQNEAQ (reference sequence). The CDR3 nucleotides are TGTGCCAGCAGCTGGGAATGGCGGGACACAGATACGCAGTATTTT. It specifies CASSWEWRDTDTQYF.

This sequence joins TRBV20-1 and TRBJ2-3; maybe TRBD2 (6 bases). Trimming removed 5 bases from V and 6 bases from J, with 15 bases in between. Germline values: CDR1 DFQATT, CDR2 SNEGSKA (reference sequence). The length of the CDR3 is 13 residues. CDR3 coding DNA: TGCAGTGCTCGGCGGGGTCTTGGGGATACGCAGTATTTT. Its protein is CSARRGLGDTQYF.

The chain combines TRBV7-2 with TRBJ2-3, with TRBD2 matching over 10 bases. V trimming: 4 bases; J trimming: 0 bases; junction bases outside the gene matches: 4. The V gene's germline CDR1 is SGHTA and CDR2 FQGNSA. The CDR3 totals 16 residues. CDR3 protein: CASSSQRGGSTDTQYF. The DNA for the CDR3 is TGTGCCAGCAGCTCTCAGCGGGGGGGTAGCACAGATACGCAGTATTTT.

V gene TRBV28 combines with J gene TRBJ2-7; D assignment may be TRBD1 or TRBD2 (5 bases each). CDR3 length equals 13 residues. Trimming cost V 8 bases and J 4 bases, with 15 bases left between them. The germline gives CDR1 MDHEN, CDR2 SYDVKM. The CDR3 here is CASSGRLGYEQYV. CDR3 coding DNA: TGTGCCAGCTCGGGACGCCTGGGATACGAGCAGTACGTC.